This note documents a single T cell receptor beta chain sequence. Its cognate antigen has yet to be identified. No qualities accompany the bases; no much larger clone lies one base away. Each collaborating institution followed its own protocols to collect whole blood in K2EDTA tubes. For TCRbeta analysis, collaborator samples were shipped as frozen whole blood, as isolated PBMCs, or as DNA extracted from either sample type. The data derive from a study of blood T cell repertoires in COVID-19 (dated by TCRdb to the early 2020s). A note on the overall study: Samples covering the acute and convalescent phases of COVID-19 were provided by collaborators in the United States, Italy and Spain. The dataset comprised deeply sampled blood TCRbeta repertoires from subjects exposed to, actively infected with, or recovered from COVID-19. The repertoires were released in a freely available public database meant as a resource for research on the immune response to SARS-CoV-2. The prospective study material was composed of cDNA or gDNA derived from T cells, B-cell-depleted T cells, or PBMCs. The sample metadata nearly always contained a de-identified subject ID, COVID-19 status, age in years and sex. Where HLA class I and class II types were available, the types were taken from metadata supplied by the sample provider, not from assay-based typing. Samples came from the ongoing ImmuneRACE study (first 160 participants) plus 1,254 subjects from 6 global collaborators. Points the paper makes about the study in general: Clinical and demographic metadata were provided uncurated, with the amount varying by source and participant.

Based on the germline V gene (reference sequence), the CDR1 and CDR2 sequences are LNHDA and SQIVND. The CDR3, from cysteine to phenylalanine, totals 15 residues. Left in the record is the CDR3 DNA by itself, 45 bases read in frame from the first base. Germline trimming: 6 bases from V, 4 bases from J; junction bases outside gene matches: 8. TCRbeta CDR3 regions were amplified from genomic DNA using the immunoSEQ Assay, a bias-controlled multiplex PCR. Per the original workflow: The number of nucleated cells in each sample was estimated by amplification of reference gene primers within the assay. Sequence reads were collapsed and filtered to measure the absolute abundance of every unique TCRbeta CDR3 rearrangement. For each sample, productive Simpson clonality was calculated as the square root of Simpson's diversity index across productive rearrangements. TCRdb carries this immuneACCESS record with in-frame sequences only. Its versions omit some clonotypes, under half of them owing to an unresolved V gene in the studies checked, with the rest unexplained. The DNA gave D and trimming, while V, J and clone size come from that table. The sample includes about 93,000 clones, with over 85% observed a single time. The ten largest account for 2% to 3% of the sample.

Sequencing used peripheral blood. The source is a man aged 45-65 years with acute or convalescent COVID-19. The chain employs TRBV19 and TRBJ2-3, with TRBD1 identical over 9 junction bases. The sequenced DNA is TGTGCCAGTAGCACAGCTGGACAGGGGCCAGATACGCAGTATTTT. This translates into CASSTAGQGPDTQYF.